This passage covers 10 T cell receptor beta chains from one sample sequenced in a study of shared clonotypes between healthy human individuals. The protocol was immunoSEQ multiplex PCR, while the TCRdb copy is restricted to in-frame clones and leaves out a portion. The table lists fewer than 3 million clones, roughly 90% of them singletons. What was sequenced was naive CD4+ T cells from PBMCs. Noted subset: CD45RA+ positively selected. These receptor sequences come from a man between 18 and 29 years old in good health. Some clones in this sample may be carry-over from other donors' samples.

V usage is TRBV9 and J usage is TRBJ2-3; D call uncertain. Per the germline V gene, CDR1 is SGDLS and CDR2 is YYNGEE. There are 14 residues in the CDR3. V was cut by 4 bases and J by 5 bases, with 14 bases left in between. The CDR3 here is CASSSFSLKDTQYF. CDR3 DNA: TGTGCCAGCAGCTCTTTCAGTTTGAAAGATACGCAGTATTTT.

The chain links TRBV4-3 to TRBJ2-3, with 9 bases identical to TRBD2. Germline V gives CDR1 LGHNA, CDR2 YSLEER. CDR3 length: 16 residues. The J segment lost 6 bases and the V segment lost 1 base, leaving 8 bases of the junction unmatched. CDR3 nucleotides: TGCGCCAGCAGCCAAGCGGGACTAGCAGGATCCGATACGCAGTATTTT. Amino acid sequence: CASSQAGLAGSDTQYF.

The CDR3 nucleotides read TGTGCCAGCAGACGACAGGGCAGCTCCTACAATGAGCAGTTCTTC. This encodes CASRRQGSSYNEQFF. This sequence joins TRBV28 and TRBJ2-1; TRBD1 agrees at 7 bases. The CDR3 has 15 amino acids. CDR1 MDHEN and CDR2 SYDVKM come from the germline V gene. V was clipped by 6 bases and J by 0 bases; unmatched bases: 5.

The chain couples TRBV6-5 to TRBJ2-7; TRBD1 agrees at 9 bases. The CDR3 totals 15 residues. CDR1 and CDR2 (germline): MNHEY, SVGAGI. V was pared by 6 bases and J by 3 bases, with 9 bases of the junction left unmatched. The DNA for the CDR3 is TGTGCCAGCAGACCTCCGGGACAGGGAGGCTACGAGCAGTACTTC. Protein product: CASRPPGQGGYEQYF.

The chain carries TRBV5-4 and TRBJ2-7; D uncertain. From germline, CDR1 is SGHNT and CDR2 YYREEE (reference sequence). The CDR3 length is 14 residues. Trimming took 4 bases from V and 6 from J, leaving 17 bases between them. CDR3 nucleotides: TGTGCCAGCAGCCAGGACCCGCCGAGCTCCGAGCAGTACTTC. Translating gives CASSQDPPSSEQYF.

CDR3: CASSHGGTEVYGYTF. In DNA, the CDR3 is TGTGCCAGCAGCCATGGGGGGACAGAGGTCTATGGCTACACCTTC. The chain combines TRBV28 with TRBJ1-2; 7 nucleotides align to TRBD1. CDR1 is MDHEN, CDR2 SYDVKM, per germline. This CDR3 is 15 amino acids long. V was clipped by 6 bases and J by 4 bases; unmatched bases: 11.

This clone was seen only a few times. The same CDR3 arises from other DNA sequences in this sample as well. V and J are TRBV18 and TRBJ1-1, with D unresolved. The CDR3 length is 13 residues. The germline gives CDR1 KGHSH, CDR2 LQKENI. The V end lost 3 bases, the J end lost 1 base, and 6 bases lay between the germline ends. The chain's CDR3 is CASSPIGNTEAFF. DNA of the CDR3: TGTGCCAGCTCACCGATAGGGAACACTGAAGCTTTCTTT.

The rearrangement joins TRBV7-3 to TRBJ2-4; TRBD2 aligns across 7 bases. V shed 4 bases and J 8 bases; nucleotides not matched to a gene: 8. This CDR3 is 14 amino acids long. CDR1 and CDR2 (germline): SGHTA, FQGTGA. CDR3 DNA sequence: TGTGCCAGCAGCTCCCGGACTAGTTCGCACATTCAGTACTTC. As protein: CASSSRTSSHIQYF.

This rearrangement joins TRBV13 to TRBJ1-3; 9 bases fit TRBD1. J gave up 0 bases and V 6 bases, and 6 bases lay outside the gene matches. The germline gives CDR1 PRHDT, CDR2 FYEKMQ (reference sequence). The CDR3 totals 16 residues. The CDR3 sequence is CASSEGQGFSGNTIYF. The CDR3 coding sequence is TGTGCCAGCAGTGAGGGACAGGGATTCTCTGGAAACACCATATATTTT.

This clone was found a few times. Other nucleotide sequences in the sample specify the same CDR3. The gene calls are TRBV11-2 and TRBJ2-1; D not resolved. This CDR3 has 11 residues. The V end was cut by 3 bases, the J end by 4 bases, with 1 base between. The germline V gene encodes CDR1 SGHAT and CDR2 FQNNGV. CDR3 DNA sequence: TGTGCCAGCAGCTTTTACAATGAGCAGTTCTTC. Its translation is CASSFYNEQFF.